In its sample, the clone carrying this TCR beta chain was seen a few times. The target antigen is unknown. The sample originates from a study of beta chain features in type 1 diabetes. Study-wide results and limits: Across patients, naive, central memory and Treg TCRB repertoires exhibited apparently greater similarity than was observed across healthy donors. The VDJ junctions of type 1 diabetes patients carried fewer insertions and more deletions. Amplification by PCR could prefer shorter templates, with the same effect in patients and controls. In all four CD4+ subsets, TCRB CDR3 length was significantly, moderately reduced in type 1 diabetes.

This CDR3 has 16 amino acids. Germline V gives CDR1 LGHNA, CDR2 YNFKEQ. V was trimmed by 3 bases and J by 6 bases, leaving 18 bases between them. The whole isolated RNA underwent reverse transcription, so sequencing captured expressed TCRB transcripts. The table came from immunoSEQ multiplex PCR; TCRdb's copy has only in-frame clones and leaves some out. The data show about 650,000 clones, around 12% seen once. Each of the CD4+ naive, central memory, regulatory and stem cell-like memory populations was sorted via CD45RO/CCR7/CD25/CD127/CD95/CD27. The clonotype originates from a man aged 25 to 45 with type 1 diabetes. This chain connects TRBV4-2 to TRBJ2-1; D is perhaps TRBD1 or TRBD2 (6 bases each). The sequenced sample consisted of naive CD4+ T cells from blood. The CDR3, as DNA: TGTGCCAGCAGCCAGGAGGGGCGACAGGTTGTCAATGAGCAGTTCTTC. Its protein is CASSQEGRQVVNEQFF.